Sequencing of this TCR beta chain was carried out in a study of blood T cell repertoires in COVID-19. Overall study context: The United States, Italy and Spain supplied acute and convalescent COVID-19 samples. The cDNA or gDNA used as material had been derived from T cells, B-cell-depleted T cells, or PBMCs.

Germline-derived CDR1 and CDR2 are SNHLY and FYNNEI. The CDR3 is 12 residues long. With 8 bases clipped from V and 7 bases from J, the junction kept 2 bases outside the gene matches. Original processing methods: Scientists estimated how many nucleated cells there were by amplifying reference gene primers. Clones were sequenced by immunoSEQ multiplex PCR, and TCRdb holds only the in-frame ones, with some missing. D and trimming were read from the DNA, whereas the V and J calls and clone size are those reported in that table. Among 35,000 to 50,000 clones, approximately 89% were seen once, and the ten largest hold 1% to 1.5%.

The origin of this receptor is a middle-aged woman with acute or convalescent COVID-19. Sequencing was carried out using peripheral blood. The chain is built from TRBV2 and TRBJ2-3; 11 bases match TRBD2. The CDR3, as DNA: TGTGCCAGCGGGACTAGCGGCTATACGCAGTATTTT. Translated, it gives CASGTSGYTQYF. Supplemented by reference TRBV2 and TRBJ2-3, the full variable domain reads EPEVTQTPSHQVTQMGQEVILRCVPISNHLYFYWYRQILGQKVEFLVSFYNNEISEKSEIFDDQFSVERPDGSNFTLKIRSTKLEDSAMYFCASGTSGYTQYFGPGTRLTVL.